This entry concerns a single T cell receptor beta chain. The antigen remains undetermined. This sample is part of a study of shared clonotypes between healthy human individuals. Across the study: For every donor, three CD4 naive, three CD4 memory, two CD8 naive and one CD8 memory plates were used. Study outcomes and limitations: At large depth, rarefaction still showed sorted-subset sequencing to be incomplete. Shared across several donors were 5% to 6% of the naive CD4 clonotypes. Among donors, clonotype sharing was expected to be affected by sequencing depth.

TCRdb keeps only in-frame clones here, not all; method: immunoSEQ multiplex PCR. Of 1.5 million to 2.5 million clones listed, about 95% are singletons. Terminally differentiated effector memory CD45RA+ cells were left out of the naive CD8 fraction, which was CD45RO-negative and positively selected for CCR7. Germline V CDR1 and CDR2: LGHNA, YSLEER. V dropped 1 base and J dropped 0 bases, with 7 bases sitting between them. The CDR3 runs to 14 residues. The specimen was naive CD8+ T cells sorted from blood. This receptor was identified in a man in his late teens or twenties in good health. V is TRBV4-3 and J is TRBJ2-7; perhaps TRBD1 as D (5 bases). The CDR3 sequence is CASSQGQNSYEQYF. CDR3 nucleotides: TGCGCCAGCAGCCAAGGACAGAACTCCTACGAGCAGTACTTC.